This T cell receptor (beta chain) was recovered during a study of long-term antiretroviral therapy in people with HIV. Study-wide findings and caveats: Regardless of time point, clones expanded before ART dominated the repertoire.

V lost 5 bases to trimming and J lost 2 bases, with 7 bases between them. CDR1 and CDR2 from the germline V gene are GTSNPN and SVGIG (reference sequence). The CDR3 is made up of 11 amino acids. Researchers ran immunoSEQ v3.0 at survey level. Clones were read by immunoSEQ multiplex PCR, and TCRdb kept only the in-frame ones, dropping some. This sample yields some 16,000 clones, of which 91% are seen a single time; around 13% belongs to the top ten. This clone was detected only a few times. Its antigen remains unknown. Material: unsorted PBMCs, obtained 0.6 years after starting antiretroviral therapy. V gene TRBV30 combines with J gene TRBJ2-7; D could derive from TRBD1 or TRBD2 (5 bases each). The receptor's source is a woman between 35 and 50 years old with HIV. In nucleotides, the CDR3 is TGTGCCTGGGGGACGGCCTACGAGCAGTACTTC. Translation: CAWGTAYEQYF.